This TCR beta chain was captured by sequencing in a study of blood T cell repertoires in COVID-19. Overall study: Acute-phase and convalescent COVID-19 samples originated in the United States, Italy and Spain. The analysed material was cDNA or gDNA that came from T cells, B-cell-depleted T cells, or PBMCs.

Original processing methods: Amplification of reference gene primers provided the estimated nucleated cell counts. Sequencing was performed with immunoSEQ multiplex PCR; in TCRdb, only in-frame clones are kept and a portion is missing. Clone size and the V and J calls come from that table; the DNA yielded D and trimming. The sample comprises 20,000 to 25,000 clones, roughly 83% of which are singletons, and roughly a fifth rests with the top ten. Trimming took off 3 bases at V and 3 bases at J, with 8 bases between the two ends. CDR3 length: 13 amino acids. Germline CDR1 is LGHDT and CDR2 is YNNKEL (reference sequence).

The chain uses TRBV3-1 (or the pseudogene TRBV3-2) and TRBJ1-2; D gene ambiguous. Input material: peripheral blood. The TCR sequence derives from a man older than 75 with active or convalescent COVID-19. CDR3 DNA sequence: TGTGCCAGCAGCCAGTGGCTCGACTATGGCTACACCTTC. Encoded protein: CASSQWLDYGYTF.